This T cell receptor beta chain was sequenced for a study of T cell changes during pregnancy in multiple sclerosis. The assay was immunoSEQ multiplex PCR, and TCRdb's table has in-frame clones only and misses some. The sample carries about 110,000 clones, around 92% recorded once. The starting material was peripheral blood, obtained in the third trimester of pregnancy. The TCR originated in a female donor in good health, enrolled as a control in a pregnancy study.

Written as DNA, the CDR3 is TGTGCCAGCAGTTCGCTCCGGGGGACTGAAGCTTTCTTT. Its protein is CASSSLRGTEAFF. The gene calls are TRBV27 and TRBJ1-1, with a possible D match to TRBD1 (5 bases). Germline V CDR1 and CDR2: MNHEY, SMNVEV (reference sequence). The CDR3 has 13 residues. The V end was cut by 4 bases, the J end by 5 bases, with 11 bases between.